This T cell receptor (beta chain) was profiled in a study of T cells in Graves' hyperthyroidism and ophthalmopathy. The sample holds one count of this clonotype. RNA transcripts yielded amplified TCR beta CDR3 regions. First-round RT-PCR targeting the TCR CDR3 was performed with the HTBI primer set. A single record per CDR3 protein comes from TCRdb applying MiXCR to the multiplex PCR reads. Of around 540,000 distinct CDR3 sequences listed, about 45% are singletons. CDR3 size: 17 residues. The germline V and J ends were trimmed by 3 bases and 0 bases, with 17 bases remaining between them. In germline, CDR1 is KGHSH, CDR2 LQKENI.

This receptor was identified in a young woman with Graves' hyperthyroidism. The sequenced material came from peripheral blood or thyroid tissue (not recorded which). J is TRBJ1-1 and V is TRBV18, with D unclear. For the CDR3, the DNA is TGTGCCAGCTCACCTGGTGGAATCGGTTCGCTGAACACTGAAGCTTTCTTT. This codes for CASSPGGIGSLNTEAFF.